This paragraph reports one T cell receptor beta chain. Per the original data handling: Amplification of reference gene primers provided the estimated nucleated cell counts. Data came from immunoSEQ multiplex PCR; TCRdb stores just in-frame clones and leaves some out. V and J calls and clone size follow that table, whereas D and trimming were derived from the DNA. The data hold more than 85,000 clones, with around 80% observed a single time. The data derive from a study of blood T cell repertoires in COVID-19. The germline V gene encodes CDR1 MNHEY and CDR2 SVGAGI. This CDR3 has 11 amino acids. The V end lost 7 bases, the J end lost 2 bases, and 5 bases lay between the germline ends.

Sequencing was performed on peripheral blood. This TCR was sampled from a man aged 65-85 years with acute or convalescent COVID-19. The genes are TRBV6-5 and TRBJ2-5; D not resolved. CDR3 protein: CASTVQETQYF. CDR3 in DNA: TGTGCCAGCACCGTTCAAGAGACCCAGTACTTC.